Listed here are 2 T cell receptor beta chains from one sample, sequenced in a study of identical twins. TCRdb re-analysed the 5' RACE reads in MiXCR, keeping a single row per CDR3 protein. The sample yields about 240,000 distinct CDR3 sequences, about 11% seen once. The specimen sequenced was memory T cells sorted from blood. The receptor set was obtained from a man aged 50-60 years in good health.

In its sample, this clonotype was seen a few times. The rearrangement uses TRBV12-3 or TRBV12-4 and TRBJ2-1; 7 nucleotides line up with TRBD2. The trim removed 7 bases at V and 3 bases at J, leaving 6 bases unmatched. The CDR3 is 14 residues long. The CDR3 here is CASTLRGGYNEQFF. CDR3 bases: TGTGCCAGCACTCTCCGCGGGGGCTACAATGAGCAGTTCTTC.

This chain uses TRBV18 with TRBJ2-5; 8 bases map to TRBD1. In germline, CDR1 is KGHSH, CDR2 LQKENI. The CDR3 totals 15 residues. V lost 0 bases and J lost 7; bases outside the gene matches: 7. The CDR3 spells CASSPPQQGEATQYF. CDR3 DNA sequence: TGTGCCAGCTCACCACCGCAACAGGGGGAGGCGACCCAGTACTTC.